This T cell receptor beta chain was obtained from a study of regulatory T cells in long-lasting Graves disease. Study-level information: The definition of persistent Graves' disease was over 5 years of antithyroid drugs with positive TSH receptor antibodies.

Germline V lookup: CDR1 SNHLY, CDR2 FYNNEI. The CDR3 extends over 14 amino acids. V gave up 5 bases and J gave up 3 bases; unmatched junction bases: 5. HTBI primers from iRepertoire and Arm-PCR of CDR3 regions yielded the TCR beta libraries. TCRdb called the multiplex PCR reads again in MiXCR, with one record for every CDR3 protein. The profile shows about 430,000 distinct CDR3 sequences, about 21% of them singletons. Indicated time point: persistent/refractory GD, antithyroid drugs over 5 years with positive TRAb. There was RNA extracted from PBMCs, and the TCR library was made from it. Study-wide results and limits: Few sampled subjects may have lowered accuracy.

Ten or more counts support this clonotype. As yet, its antigen is unknown. The sample was peripheral blood mononuclear cells (PBMCs), taken when the disease was refractory, from a patient treated with antithyroid drugs. The V and J genes are TRBV2 and TRBJ2-7; 9 bases are shared with TRBD1. The TCR sequence derives from a female donor with Graves disease. CDR3 sequence (DNA): TGTGCCAGCAGTCCGGGACAGGGTTACTACGAGCAGTACTTC. Its protein product is CASSPGQGYYEQYF.